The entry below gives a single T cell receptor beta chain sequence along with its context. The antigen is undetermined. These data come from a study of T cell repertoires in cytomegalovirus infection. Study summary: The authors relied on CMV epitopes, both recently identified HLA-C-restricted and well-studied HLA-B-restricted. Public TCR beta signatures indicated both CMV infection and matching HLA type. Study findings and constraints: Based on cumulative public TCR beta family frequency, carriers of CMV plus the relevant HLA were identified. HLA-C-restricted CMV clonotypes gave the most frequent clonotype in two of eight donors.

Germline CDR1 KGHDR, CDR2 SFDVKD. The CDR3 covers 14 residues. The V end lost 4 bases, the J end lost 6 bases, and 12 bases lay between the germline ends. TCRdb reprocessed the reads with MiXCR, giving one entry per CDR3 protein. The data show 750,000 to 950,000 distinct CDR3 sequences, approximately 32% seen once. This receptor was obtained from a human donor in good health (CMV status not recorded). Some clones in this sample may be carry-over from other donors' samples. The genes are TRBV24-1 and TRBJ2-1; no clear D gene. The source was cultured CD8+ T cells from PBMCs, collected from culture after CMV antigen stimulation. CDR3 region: CATSDPFLSNEQFF. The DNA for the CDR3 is TGTGCCACCAGTGACCCTTTTTTAAGCAATGAGCAGTTCTTC.